These 2 T cell receptor beta chains originate from one sample sequenced in a study of Ad26.COV2.S vaccination and SARS-CoV-2 variants. Clones were sequenced by immunoSEQ multiplex PCR, and TCRdb holds only the in-frame ones, with some missing. The sample includes 300,000 to 350,000 clones, around 90% of them seen just once. Treatment denoted: approximately 18 received Ad26.COV2.S at low or high dose, single or two shots; about 5 received placebo; per-sample allocation not given. Sampling was done on day 63 after the first vaccine or placebo injection. Sequencing used peripheral blood, obtained in a trial of Ad26.COV2.S vaccine versus placebo. The receptors come from a person aged 18-65 years who received the Ad26.COV2.S COVID-19 vaccine or a placebo.

The sample holds a few counts of this clone. The J gene is TRBJ2-1, the V gene TRBV19, with no clear D. Trimming shortened V by 6 bases and J by 4 bases, and 13 bases separated the two germline ends. The CDR3 is 14 amino acids. Germline V gene lookup returns CDR1 LNHDA and CDR2 SQIVND (reference sequence). The CDR3 loop reads CASRPDWSYNEQFF. For the CDR3, the DNA is TGTGCCAGTAGACCCGACTGGTCATACAATGAGCAGTTCTTC.

The chain has TRBV19 and TRBJ2-5; D call uncertain. Trimming stripped 4 bases from V and 2 bases from J, with 5 bases between. The CDR3 spans 12 residues. CDR1 is LNHDA, CDR2 SQIVND, per germline (reference sequence). The CDR3 nucleotides read TGTGCCAGTAGTAGATTTCAAGAGACCCAGTACTTC. Translating gives CASSRFQETQYF.